This record concerns one TCR beta chain sequence. Its antigen specificity is not known. Per-base qualities were not stored, and no clone one base away is much larger. In Seattle, one collaborating source enrolled patients while the infection was active and tracked those patients longitudinally over the course of disease. The collaborating institutions used their own protocols to collect whole blood in K2EDTA tubes. For TCRbeta analysis, collaborators shipped samples in one of three forms: frozen whole blood, isolated PBMCs, or DNA extracted from either of those sample types. Via the germline V gene, CDR1 is MDHEN and CDR2 SYDVKM. A distance of 9 bases separates the germline ends of V and J, which lose 3 bases and 2 bases respectively. From its cysteine to its phenylalanine, the CDR3 spans 14 amino acids. Only the CDR3 region is kept as DNA, spanning 42 bases read in frame from base 1. The sample belongs to a study of blood T cell repertoires in COVID-19 (dated by TCRdb to 2019 to 2021). About the full investigation: The collaborator samples originated in the United States, Italy and Spain and spanned the acute and convalescent phases of COVID-19. Where available, HLA class I and class II types were obtained from metadata supplied by the sample provider rather than from assay-based typing. The material from the prospective study consisted of cDNA or gDNA derived from T cells, B-cell-depleted T cells, or PBMCs. Nearly every sample came with metadata listing a de-identified subject ID, COVID-19 status, age in years and sex. Samples were obtained from the ongoing ImmuneRACE study (first 160 participants) and from about 1,300 subjects provided by 6 global collaborators. The repertoires were made available in a free public database intended to serve as a resource for research on the immune response to SARS-CoV-2. Deeply sampled blood TCRbeta repertoires from subjects exposed to, actively infected with, or recovered from COVID-19 were included in the dataset.

What the work shows at the level of the full study, not this receptor alone: The amount of clinical and demographic metadata varied by source and participant and was provided uncurated.

The immunoSEQ Assay, a bias-controlled multiplex PCR, was used to amplify TCRbeta CDR3 regions from genomic DNA. The authors' pipeline ran thus. The number of nucleated cells in each sample was estimated by amplification of reference gene primers within the assay. Sequence reads were collapsed and filtered to measure the absolute abundance of every unique TCRbeta CDR3 rearrangement. For each sample, productive Simpson clonality was calculated as the square root of Simpson's diversity index across productive rearrangements. TCRdb holds this immuneACCESS table with in-frame rearrangements only. Some clones are missing; in checked studies, unresolved V genes explain under half, and the rest has no known cause. D and trimming were read from the DNA, whereas the V and J calls and clone size are those reported in that table. The sample table contains 25,000 to 30,000 clones; only one count was recorded for about 92% of them. Around 0.86% of the sample lies in the top ten.

This receptor was obtained from a woman aged 70-85 years with COVID-19, enrolled during active disease. The chain is assembled from TRBV28 and TRBJ2-3; the D region possibly corresponds to TRBD1 (6 bases align). The sequencing sample was made of peripheral blood. The nucleotide sequence reads as follows: TGTGCCAGCAGTTTTCAGGGGCCCACAGATACGCAGTATTTT. The translation is CASSFQGPTDTQYF.